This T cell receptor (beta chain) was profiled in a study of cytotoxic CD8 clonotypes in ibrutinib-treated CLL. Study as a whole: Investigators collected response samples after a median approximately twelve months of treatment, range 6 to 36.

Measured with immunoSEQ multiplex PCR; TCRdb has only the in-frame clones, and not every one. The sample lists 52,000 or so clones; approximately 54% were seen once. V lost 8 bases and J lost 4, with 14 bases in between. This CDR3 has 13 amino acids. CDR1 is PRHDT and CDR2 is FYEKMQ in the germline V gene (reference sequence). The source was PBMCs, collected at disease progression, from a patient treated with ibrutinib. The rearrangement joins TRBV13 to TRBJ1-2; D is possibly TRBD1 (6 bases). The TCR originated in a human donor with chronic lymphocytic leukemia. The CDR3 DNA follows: TGTGCCAGCGGGACGGGGGGCGCCTATGGCTACACCTTC. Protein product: CASGTGGAYGYTF.